A selection of T cell receptor beta chains follows, all from one sample in a study of CD8 T cells in Susac syndrome. One entry per CDR3 protein, called by TCRdb with MiXCR from the immunoSEQ multiplex PCR reads. Counted here are over 120,000 distinct CDR3 sequences, approximately 95% occurring once; the ten biggest clones make up less than 0.095%. Sequencing was carried out using CD4+ T cells from PBMCs. These receptors all come from a human donor in good health. Each CDR3 is given without its conserved first and last residue. Each record gives: J gene, V gene, CDR3 protein.

J: TRBJ2-1
V: TRBV15
CDR3: ATSRGQATYNEQF

J: TRBJ2-3
V: TRBV15
CDR3: ATSSGGTDTQY

J: TRBJ2-7
V: TRBV20-1
CDR3: SAYGLAGPSSYEQY

J: TRBJ2-7
V: TRBV7-8
CDR3: ASTPDVGNEQY

J: TRBJ1-1
V: TRBV5-1
CDR3: ASSLDPGVNTEAF

J: TRBJ2-5
V: TRBV19
CDR3: ASSFRDLAETQY

J: TRBJ2-1
V: TRBV24-1
CDR3: ATSGPGRSYNEQF

J: TRBJ2-3
V: TRBV20-1
CDR3: SASLGGAYSTDTQY

J: TRBJ1-2
V: TRBV28
CDR3: ASSSDSARGYT

J: TRBJ2-7
V: TRBV12-3/TRBV12-4
CDR3: ASSLDRGSGY

J: TRBJ1-2
V: TRBV24-1
CDR3: ATSDRGDSGIYGYT

J: TRBJ2-1
V: TRBV3-1
CDR3: ASSHYYNEQF

J: TRBJ2-7
V: TRBV2
CDR3: ARKGPGSYEQY

J: TRBJ2-5
V: TRBV27
CDR3: ATLVDGFQETQY

J: TRBJ2-6
V: TRBV5-1
CDR3: ASLGTVNSGANVLT

J: TRBJ2-2
V: TRBV24-1
CDR3: ATSAQTPGAGELF

J: TRBJ2-2
V: TRBV7-3
CDR3: ASSLTGGSTGELF

J: TRBJ1-2
V: TRBV27
CDR3: ASSLVPPGPDRYYGYT

J: TRBJ2-3
V: TRBV6-2/TRBV6-3
CDR3: ASSLSREVKDTQY

J: TRBJ2-2
V: TRBV13
CDR3: ASSSPAGGPGTGELF

J: TRBJ1-2
V: TRBV7-9
CDR3: ASSLTGSSGGYT

J: TRBJ2-1
V: TRBV7-2
CDR3: ASSLGRGRAENEQF

J: TRBJ1-2
V: TRBV19
CDR3: ASSIPDSNRNYGYT

J: TRBJ2-2
V: TRBV3-1
CDR3: ASSQDRVTGELF

J: TRBJ1-5
V: TRBV12-3/TRBV12-4
CDR3: ASSLRQGRGNQPQH

J: TRBJ2-3
V: TRBV24-1
CDR3: ATSDAPSTDTQY

J: TRBJ1-1
V: TRBV6-6
CDR3: ASSYSGQANTEAF

J: TRBJ2-6
V: TRBV6-6
CDR3: ASSYVGSGANVLT

J: TRBJ2-3
V: TRBV9
CDR3: ASSVGRGDTQY

J: TRBJ2-5
V: TRBV5-4
CDR3: ASSLARLQETQY

J: TRBJ1-2
V: TRBV18
CDR3: ASSPASPSNYGYT

J: TRBJ2-5
V: TRBV11-1
CDR3: ASSLGGSVAGGPAAETQY